This entry concerns a single T cell receptor beta chain. What it recognizes is unknown. CDR3 size: 15 residues. The germline V gene has CDR1 MDHEN and CDR2 SYDVKM. V was pared by 2 bases and J by 3 bases, with 5 bases of the junction left unmatched. These data belong to a study of cytomegalovirus exposure and HLA in healthy donors. The PCR employed 60 Vbeta primers together with 13 Jbeta primers. Measured with immunoSEQ multiplex PCR; TCRdb has only the in-frame clones, and not every one. The table lists approximately 190,000 clones, more than 75% of them singletons. The study's findings and limits: Exclusion as indistinguishable affected some V segments, including TRBV6-2 and TRBV6-3. TCR beta chains associated with HLA were, in a later analysis, more clonally expanded than equally common others. A missense variant in DCLRE1C was later tied to TCR beta V- and J-gene trimming.

The origin of this receptor is a woman between 18 and 29 years old in good health and CMV-seronegative. The chain is built from TRBV28 and TRBJ2-3, with TRBD1 identical over 7 bases. The sequencing input was PBMCs. The CDR3 DNA reads TGTGCCAGCAGTTTAACAGGGGAGAGGACAGATACGCAGTATTTT. Translating it yields CASSLTGERTDTQYF.